This TCR beta chain is drawn from a study of shared clonotypes between healthy human individuals. Across the whole study: Per-donor plates numbered three CD4 naive, three CD4 memory, two CD8 naive and one CD8 memory.

CDR1 and CDR2 from the germline V gene are MDHEN and SYDVKM. CDR3 size: 12 residues. The V end was cut by 5 bases, the J end by 6 bases, with 10 bases between. Data came from immunoSEQ multiplex PCR; TCRdb stores just in-frame clones and leaves some out. The profile shows about 710,000 clones, around three quarters of them singletons. Adult Caucasians living in Nashville, Tennessee made up all of the donors. This clone came up many times. The chain employs TRBV28 and TRBJ1-2; the D gene is possibly TRBD1 (5 bases). The sequence was collected from a young woman in good health. Material for sequencing was memory CD4+ T cells sorted from blood. As for subset: CD45RA-negative fraction. The CDR3 DNA is TGTGCCAGCAGTACAATCAGGGATGGCTACACCTTC. Its protein is CASSTIRDGYTF.